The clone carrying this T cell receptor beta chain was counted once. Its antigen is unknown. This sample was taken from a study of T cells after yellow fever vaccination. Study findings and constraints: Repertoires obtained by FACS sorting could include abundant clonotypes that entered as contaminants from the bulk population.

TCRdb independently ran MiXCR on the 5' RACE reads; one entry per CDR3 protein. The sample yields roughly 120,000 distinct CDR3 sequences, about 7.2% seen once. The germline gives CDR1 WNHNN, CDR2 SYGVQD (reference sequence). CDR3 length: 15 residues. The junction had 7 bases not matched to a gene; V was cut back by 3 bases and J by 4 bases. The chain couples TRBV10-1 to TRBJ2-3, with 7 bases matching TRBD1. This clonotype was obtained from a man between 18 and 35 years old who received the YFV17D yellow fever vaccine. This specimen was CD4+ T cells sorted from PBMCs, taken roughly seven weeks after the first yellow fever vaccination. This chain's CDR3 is CASSEQGTRADTQYF. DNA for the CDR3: TGCGCCAGCAGTGAACAGGGGACGAGGGCAGATACGCAGTATTTT.